Below, one T cell receptor (beta chain) is given with its context. TCRdb re-called the 5' RACE reads with MiXCR, one entry per CDR3 protein. This sample carries fewer than 700,000 distinct CDR3 sequences, about a fifth of them seen once, and the ten largest clones take 8.4%. This CDR3 region has 16 residues. The J segment lost 5 bases and the V segment lost 0 bases, leaving 5 bases of the junction unmatched. CDR1 and CDR2 (germline): SEHNR, FQNEAQ (reference sequence). The data stem from a study of T-cell memory formation after mild COVID-19. Study summary: The TCR clusters were mostly specific to one donor.

The sample was PBMCs or a T cell subset sorted from them (not recorded which). The chain uses TRBV7-9 and TRBJ2-5; 11 bases agree with TRBD2. This receptor was taken from an adult woman who had mild COVID-19 (a few samples of this study predate the infection). Cell type and time point are not known. The CDR3 region has the DNA TGTGCCAGCAGCTTAGCGGTAGGACTAGCGGGTGAGACCCAGTACTTC. Translating it yields CASSLAVGLAGETQYF.